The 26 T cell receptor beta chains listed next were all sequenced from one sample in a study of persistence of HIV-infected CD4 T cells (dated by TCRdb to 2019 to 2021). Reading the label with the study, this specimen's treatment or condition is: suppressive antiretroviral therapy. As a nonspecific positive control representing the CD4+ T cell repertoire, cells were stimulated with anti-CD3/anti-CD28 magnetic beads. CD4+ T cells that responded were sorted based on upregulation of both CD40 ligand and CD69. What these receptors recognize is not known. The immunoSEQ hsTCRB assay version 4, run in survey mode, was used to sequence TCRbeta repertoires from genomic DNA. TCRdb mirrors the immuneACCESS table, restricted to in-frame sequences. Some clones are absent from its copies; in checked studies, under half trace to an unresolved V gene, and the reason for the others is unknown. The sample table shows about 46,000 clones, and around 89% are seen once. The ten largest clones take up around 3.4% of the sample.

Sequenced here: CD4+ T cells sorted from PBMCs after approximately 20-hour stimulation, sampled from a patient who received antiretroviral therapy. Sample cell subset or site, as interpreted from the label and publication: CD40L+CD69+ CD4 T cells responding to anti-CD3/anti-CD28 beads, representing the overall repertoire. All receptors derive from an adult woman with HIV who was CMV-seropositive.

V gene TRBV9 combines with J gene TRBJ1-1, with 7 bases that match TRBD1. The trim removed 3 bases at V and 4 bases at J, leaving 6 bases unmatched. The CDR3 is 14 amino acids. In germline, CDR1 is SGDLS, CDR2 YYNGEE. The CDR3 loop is CASSAQQGITEAFF. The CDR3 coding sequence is TGTGCCAGCAGCGCCCAACAGGGGATCACTGAAGCTTTCTTT.

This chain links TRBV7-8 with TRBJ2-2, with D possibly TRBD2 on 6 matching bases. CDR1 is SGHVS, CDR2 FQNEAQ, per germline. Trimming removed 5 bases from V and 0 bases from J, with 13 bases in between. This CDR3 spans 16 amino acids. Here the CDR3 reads CASSPRDFTNTGELFF. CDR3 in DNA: TGTGCCAGCAGCCCGCGGGACTTTACGAACACCGGGGAGCTGTTTTTT.

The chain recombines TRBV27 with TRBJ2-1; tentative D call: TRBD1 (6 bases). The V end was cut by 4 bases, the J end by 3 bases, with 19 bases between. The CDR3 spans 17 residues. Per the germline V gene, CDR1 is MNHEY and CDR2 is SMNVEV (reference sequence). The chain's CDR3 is CASSSGQWHTFYNEQFF. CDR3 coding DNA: TGTGCCAGCAGTTCAGGACAGTGGCACACTTTCTACAATGAGCAGTTCTTC.

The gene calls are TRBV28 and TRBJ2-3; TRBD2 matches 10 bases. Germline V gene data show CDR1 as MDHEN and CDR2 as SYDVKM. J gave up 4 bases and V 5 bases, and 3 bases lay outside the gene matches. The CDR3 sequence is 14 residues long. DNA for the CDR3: TGTGCCAGCAGTCCTAGCGGGAGTTCAGATACGCAGTATTTT. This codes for CASSPSGSSDTQYF. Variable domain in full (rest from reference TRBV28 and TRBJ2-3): DVKVTQSSRYLVKRTGEKVFLECVQDMDHENMFWYRQDPGLGLRLIYFSYDVKMKEKGDIPEGYSVSREKKERFSLILESASTNQTSMYLCASSPSGSSDTQYFGPGTRLTVL.

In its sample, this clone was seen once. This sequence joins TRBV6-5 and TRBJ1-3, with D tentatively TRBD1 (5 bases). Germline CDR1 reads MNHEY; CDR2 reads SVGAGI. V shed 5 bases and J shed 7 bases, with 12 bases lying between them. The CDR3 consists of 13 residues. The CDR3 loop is CASSRPEGNTIYF. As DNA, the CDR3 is TGTGCCAGCAGTAGACCTGAGGGGAACACCATATATTTT.

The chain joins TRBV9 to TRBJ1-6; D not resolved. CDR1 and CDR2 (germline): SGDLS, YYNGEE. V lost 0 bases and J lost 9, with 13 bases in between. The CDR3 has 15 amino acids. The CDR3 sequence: CASSVGPIRGSPLHF. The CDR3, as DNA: TGTGCCAGCAGCGTAGGTCCAATTCGGGGTTCACCCCTCCACTTT.

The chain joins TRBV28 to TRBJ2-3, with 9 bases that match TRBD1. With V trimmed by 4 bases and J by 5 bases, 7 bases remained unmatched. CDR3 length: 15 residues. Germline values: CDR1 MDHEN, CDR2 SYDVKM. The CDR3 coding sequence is TGTGCCAGCAGTTCCCCCGGGACAGGGAGAGATACGCAGTATTTT. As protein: CASSSPGTGRDTQYF.

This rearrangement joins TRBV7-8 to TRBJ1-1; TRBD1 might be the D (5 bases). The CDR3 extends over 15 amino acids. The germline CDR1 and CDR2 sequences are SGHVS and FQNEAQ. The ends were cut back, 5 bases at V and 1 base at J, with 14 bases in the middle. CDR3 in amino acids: CASSLTTESNTEAFF. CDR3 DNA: TGTGCCAGCAGCCTGACGACAGAATCGAACACTGAAGCTTTCTTT.

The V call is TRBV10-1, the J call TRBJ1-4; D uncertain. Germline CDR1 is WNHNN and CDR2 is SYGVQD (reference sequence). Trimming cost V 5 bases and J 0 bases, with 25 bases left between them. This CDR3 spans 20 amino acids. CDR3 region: CASSKLTAVQGRSTNEKLFF. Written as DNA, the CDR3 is TGCGCCAGCAGTAAACTAACAGCAGTGCAAGGGAGGTCAACTAATGAAAAACTGTTTTTT.

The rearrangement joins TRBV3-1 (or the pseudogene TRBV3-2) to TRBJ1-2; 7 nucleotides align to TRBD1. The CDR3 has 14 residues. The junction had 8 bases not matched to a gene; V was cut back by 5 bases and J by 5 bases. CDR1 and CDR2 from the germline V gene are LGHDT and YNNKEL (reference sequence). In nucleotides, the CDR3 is TGTGCCAGCAGCTCGACAGGGACCCGGTATGGCTACACCTTC. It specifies CASSSTGTRYGYTF.

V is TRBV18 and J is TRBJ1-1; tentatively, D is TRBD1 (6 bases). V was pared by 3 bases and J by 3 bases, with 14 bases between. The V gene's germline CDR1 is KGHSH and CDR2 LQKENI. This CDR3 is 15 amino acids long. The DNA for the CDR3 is TGTGCCAGCTCACCTTCCCGACAGGTGCACACTGAAGCTTTCTTT. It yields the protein CASSPSRQVHTEAFF.

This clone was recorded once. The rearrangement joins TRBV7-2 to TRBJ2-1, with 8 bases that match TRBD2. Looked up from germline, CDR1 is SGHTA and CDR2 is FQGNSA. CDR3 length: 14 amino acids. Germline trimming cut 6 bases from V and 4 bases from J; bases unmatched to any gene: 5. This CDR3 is CASRVAGLYNEQFF. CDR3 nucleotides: TGTGCCAGCAGGGTAGCGGGATTGTACAATGAGCAGTTCTTC. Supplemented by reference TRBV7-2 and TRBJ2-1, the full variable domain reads GAGVSQSPSNKVTEKGKDVELRCDPISGHTALYWYRQSLGQGLEFLIYFQGNSAPDKSGLPSDRFSAERTGGSVSTLTIQRTQQEDSAVYLCASRVAGLYNEQFFGPGTRLTVL.

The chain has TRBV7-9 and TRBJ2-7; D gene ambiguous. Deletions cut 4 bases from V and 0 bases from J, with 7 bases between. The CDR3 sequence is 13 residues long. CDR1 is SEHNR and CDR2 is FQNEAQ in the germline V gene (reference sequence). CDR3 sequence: CASSSWASYEQYF. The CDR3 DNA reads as TGTGCCAGCAGCTCGTGGGCCTCCTACGAGCAGTACTTC.

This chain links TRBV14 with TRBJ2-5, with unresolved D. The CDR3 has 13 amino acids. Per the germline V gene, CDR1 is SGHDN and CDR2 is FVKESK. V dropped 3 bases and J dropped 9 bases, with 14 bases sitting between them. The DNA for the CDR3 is TGTGCCAGCAGCCAGACCGGTTCTGTGGCCCAGTACTTC. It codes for CASSQTGSVAQYF.

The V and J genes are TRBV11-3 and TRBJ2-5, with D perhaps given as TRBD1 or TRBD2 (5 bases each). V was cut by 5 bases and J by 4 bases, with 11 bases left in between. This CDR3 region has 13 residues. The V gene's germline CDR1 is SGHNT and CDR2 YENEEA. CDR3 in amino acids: CASSLGAIETQYF. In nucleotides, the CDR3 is TGTGCCAGCAGCCTCGGGGCAATAGAGACCCAGTACTTC.

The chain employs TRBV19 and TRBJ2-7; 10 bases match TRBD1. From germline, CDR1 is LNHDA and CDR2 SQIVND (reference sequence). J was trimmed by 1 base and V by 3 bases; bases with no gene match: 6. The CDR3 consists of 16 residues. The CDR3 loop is CASSIVGTGVSYEQYF. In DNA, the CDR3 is TGTGCCAGTAGTATCGTAGGGACAGGGGTGTCCTACGAGCAGTACTTC.

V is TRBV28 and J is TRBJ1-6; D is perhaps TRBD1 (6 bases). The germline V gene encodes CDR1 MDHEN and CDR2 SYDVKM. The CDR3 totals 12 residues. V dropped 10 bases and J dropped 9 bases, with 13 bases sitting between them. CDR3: CATQGQGSPLHF. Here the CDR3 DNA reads TGTGCCACCCAGGGGCAGGGTTCACCCCTCCACTTT. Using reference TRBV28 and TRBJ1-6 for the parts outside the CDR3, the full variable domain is DVKVTQSSRYLVKRTGEKVFLECVQDMDHENMFWYRQDPGLGLRLIYFSYDVKMKEKGDIPEGYSVSREKKERFSLILESASTNQTSMYLCATQGQGSPLHFGNGTRLTVT.

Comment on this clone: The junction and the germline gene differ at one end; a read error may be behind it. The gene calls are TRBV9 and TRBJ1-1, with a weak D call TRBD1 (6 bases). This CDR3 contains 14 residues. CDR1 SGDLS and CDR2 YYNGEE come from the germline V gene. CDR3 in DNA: TGTGCCAGCAACGTAGGGGGGGCGAACACTGAAGCTTTCTTT. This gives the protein CASNVGGANTEAFF. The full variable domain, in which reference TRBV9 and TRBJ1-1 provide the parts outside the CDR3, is DSGVTQTPKHLITATGQRVTLRCSPRSGDLSVYWYQQSLDQGLQFLIQYYNGEERAKGNILERFSAQQFPDLHSELNLSSLELGDSALYFCASNVGGANTEAFFGQGTRLTVV.

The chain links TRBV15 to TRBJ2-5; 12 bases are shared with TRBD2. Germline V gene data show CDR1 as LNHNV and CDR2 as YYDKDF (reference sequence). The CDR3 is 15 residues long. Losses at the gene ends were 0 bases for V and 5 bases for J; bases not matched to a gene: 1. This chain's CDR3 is CATSRDLAGGETQYF. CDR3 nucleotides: TGTGCCACCAGCAGAGATCTAGCGGGGGGGGAGACCCAGTACTTC.

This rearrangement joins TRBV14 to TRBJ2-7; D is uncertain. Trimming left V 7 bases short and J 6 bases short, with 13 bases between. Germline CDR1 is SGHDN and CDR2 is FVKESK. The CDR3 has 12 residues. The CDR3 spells CASIHQIGEQYF. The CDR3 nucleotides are TGTGCCAGCATCCACCAAATAGGCGAGCAGTACTTC.

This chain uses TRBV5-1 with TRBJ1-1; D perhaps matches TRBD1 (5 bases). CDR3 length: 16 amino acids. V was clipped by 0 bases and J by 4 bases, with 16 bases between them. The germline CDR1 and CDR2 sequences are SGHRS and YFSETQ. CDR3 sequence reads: CASSLGHGGRGTEAFF. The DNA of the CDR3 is TGCGCCAGCAGCTTGGGTCACGGGGGTCGGGGCACTGAAGCTTTCTTT.

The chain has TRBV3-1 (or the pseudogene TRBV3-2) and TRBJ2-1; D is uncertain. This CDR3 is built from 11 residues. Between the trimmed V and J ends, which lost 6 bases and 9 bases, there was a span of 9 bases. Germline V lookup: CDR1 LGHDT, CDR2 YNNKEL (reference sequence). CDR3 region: CASSSHAEQFF. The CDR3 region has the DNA TGTGCCAGCAGTTCTCATGCTGAGCAGTTCTTC.

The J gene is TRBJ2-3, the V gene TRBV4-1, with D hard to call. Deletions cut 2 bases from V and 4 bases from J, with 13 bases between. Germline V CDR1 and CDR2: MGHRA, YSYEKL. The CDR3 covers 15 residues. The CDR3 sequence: CASSQPSSLPDTQYF. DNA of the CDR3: TGCGCCAGCAGCCAACCCTCCAGCCTGCCAGATACGCAGTATTTT.

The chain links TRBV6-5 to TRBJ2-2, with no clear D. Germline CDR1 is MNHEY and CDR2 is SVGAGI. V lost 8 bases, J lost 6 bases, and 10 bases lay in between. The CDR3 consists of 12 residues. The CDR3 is CASWAAAGELFF. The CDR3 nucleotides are TGTGCCAGCTGGGCGGCGGCCGGGGAGCTGTTTTTT.

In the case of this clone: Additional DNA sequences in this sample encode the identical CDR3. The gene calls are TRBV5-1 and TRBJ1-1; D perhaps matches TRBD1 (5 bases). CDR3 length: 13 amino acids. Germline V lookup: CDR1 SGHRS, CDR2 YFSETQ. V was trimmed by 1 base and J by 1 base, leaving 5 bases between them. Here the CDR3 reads CASSLTGNTEAFF. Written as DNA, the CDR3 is TGCGCCAGCAGCTTGACAGGGAACACTGAAGCTTTCTTT. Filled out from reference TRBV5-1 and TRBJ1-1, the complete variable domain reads KAGVTQTPRYLIKTRGQQVTLSCSPISGHRSVSWYQQTPGQGLQFLFEYFSETQRNKGNFPGRFSGRQFSNSRSEMNVSTLELGDSALYLCASSLTGNTEAFFGQGTRLTVV.

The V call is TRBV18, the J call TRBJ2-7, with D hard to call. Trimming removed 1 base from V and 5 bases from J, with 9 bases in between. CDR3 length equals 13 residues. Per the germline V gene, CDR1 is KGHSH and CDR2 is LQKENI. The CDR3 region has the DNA TGTGCCAGCTCACCACAGGGCAGGCACGAGCAGTACTTC. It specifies CASSPQGRHEQYF. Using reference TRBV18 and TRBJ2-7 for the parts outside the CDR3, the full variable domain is NAGVMQNPRHLVRRRGQEARLRCSPMKGHSHVYWYRQLPEEGLKFMVYLQKENIIDESGMPKERFSAEFPKEGPSILRIQQVVRGDSAAYFCASSPQGRHEQYFGPGTRLTVT.